This passage covers 9 T cell receptor beta chains from one sample sequenced in a study of shared clonotypes between healthy human individuals. The naive CD8 fraction comprised CD45RO-negative cells positively selected for CCR7 and excluded terminally differentiated effector memory CD45RA+ cells. Profiled with immunoSEQ multiplex PCR; TCRdb holds only in-frame clones, not every one. The sample consists of approximately 2,200,000 clones, 85% to 95% of them appearing once. Sequencing was done on a sample of naive CD8+ T cells from PBMCs. The receptors stem from a man aged 18 to 29 in good health. Some clones in this sample may be carry-over from other donors' samples.

This sequence joins TRBV6-5 and TRBJ2-4; possible D gene TRBD1, 6 bases. Trimming took off 2 bases at V and 7 bases at J, with 9 bases between the two ends. CDR1 MNHEY and CDR2 SVGAGI come from the germline V gene. This CDR3 is 13 amino acids long. CDR3 region: CASSYQRGNIQYF. CDR3 DNA sequence: TGTGCCAGCAGTTACCAGAGGGGGAACATTCAGTACTTC.

V is TRBV6-1 and J is TRBJ1-5, with a weak D call TRBD1 (5 bases). This CDR3 region has 15 residues. V was clipped by 4 bases and J by 3 bases, with 13 bases between them. CDR1 is MNHNS and CDR2 is SASEGT in the germline V gene. The CDR3 coding sequence is TGTGCCAGCAGTGTGTGGGGCACTTACAATCAGCCCCAGCATTTT. As protein: CASSVWGTYNQPQHF.

This clone was seen once. V is TRBV5-1 and J is TRBJ2-7, with TRBD2 identical over 7 bases. V dropped 2 bases and J dropped 4; count of bases not matched to a gene: 3. The CDR3 extends over 13 amino acids. The V gene's germline CDR1 is SGHRS and CDR2 YFSETQ. The CDR3 protein is CASSFKAGYEQYF. CDR3 coding DNA: TGCGCCAGCAGCTTCAAAGCGGGATACGAGCAGTACTTC.

The chain links TRBV19 to TRBJ2-1, with 13 bases matching TRBD2. Germline CDR1 LNHDA, CDR2 SQIVND (reference sequence). With V trimmed by 7 bases and J by 4 bases, 19 bases remained unmatched. This CDR3 has 20 residues. CDR3 sequence (DNA): TGTGCCAGTACTCACGTGGGGACTAGCGGGAAAGGTCCCCCATACAATGAGCAGTTCTTC. This sequence encodes CASTHVGTSGKGPPYNEQFF.

The CDR3 DNA reads as TGTGCCAGCAGTTTAGTTCCCGGACAGGGGTCCAACGAGCAGTACTTC. It is translated as CASSLVPGQGSNEQYF. The chain has TRBV27 and TRBJ2-7, with 9 bases aligning to TRBD1. The CDR3 is 16 amino acids. V lost 2 bases and J lost 5; bases outside the gene matches: 10. CDR1 MNHEY and CDR2 SMNVEV come from the germline V gene (reference sequence).

As to this clone: This sample also contains other DNA sequences that code for the same CDR3. The V gene is TRBV9, the J gene TRBJ1-3, with unresolved D. V gave up 1 base and J gave up 2 bases, with 1 base separating them. Per the germline V gene, CDR1 is SGDLS and CDR2 is YYNGEE. The CDR3 spans 12 residues. The CDR3 here is CASSVPGNTIYF. CDR3 DNA: TGTGCCAGCAGCGTACCTGGAAACACCATATATTTT.

The V gene is TRBV7-8, the J gene TRBJ2-1; possibly TRBD1 or TRBD2 for D (5 bases each). The germline V gene has CDR1 SGHVS and CDR2 FQNEAQ. The CDR3 loop spans 14 amino acids. V lost 7 bases to trimming and J lost 6 bases, with 16 bases between them. The CDR3 DNA reads as TGTGCCAGCAACCCCCGGGGCGAACCCAATGAGCAGTTCTTC. This sequence encodes CASNPRGEPNEQFF.

V gene TRBV4-1 combines with J gene TRBJ2-5; TRBD1 aligns across 8 bases. The CDR3 has 14 residues. Germline trimming cut 4 bases from V and 5 bases from J; bases unmatched to any gene: 6. Germline V CDR1 and CDR2: MGHRA, YSYEKL. CDR3 sequence: CASSLTGGMETQYF. As DNA, the CDR3 is TGCGCCAGCAGCCTAACAGGGGGAATGGAGACCCAGTACTTC.

In the case of this clone: Relative to the germline gene, one junction end is altered; a read error may explain this. The V and J genes are TRBV2 and TRBJ2-7; the D gene is possibly TRBD2 (6 bases). This CDR3 has 11 amino acids. Germline V CDR1 and CDR2: SNHLY, FYNNEI. The CDR3 reads CASRTGAGSRF. The CDR3 DNA reads as TGTGCCAGCAGGACGGGAGCAGGGTCACGATTC.